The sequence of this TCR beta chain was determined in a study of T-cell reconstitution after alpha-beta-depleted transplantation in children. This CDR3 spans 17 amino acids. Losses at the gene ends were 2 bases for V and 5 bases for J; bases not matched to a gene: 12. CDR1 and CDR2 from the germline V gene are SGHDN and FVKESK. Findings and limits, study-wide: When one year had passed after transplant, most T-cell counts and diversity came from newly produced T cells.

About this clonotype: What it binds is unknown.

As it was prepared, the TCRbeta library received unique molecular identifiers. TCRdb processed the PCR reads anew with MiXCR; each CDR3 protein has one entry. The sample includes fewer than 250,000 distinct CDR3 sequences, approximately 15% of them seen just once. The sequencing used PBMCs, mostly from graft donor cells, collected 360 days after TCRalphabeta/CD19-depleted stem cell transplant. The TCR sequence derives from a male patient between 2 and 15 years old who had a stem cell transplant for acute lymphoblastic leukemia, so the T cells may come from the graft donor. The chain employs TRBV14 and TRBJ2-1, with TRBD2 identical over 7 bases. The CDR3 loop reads CASSQWSSGPRNNEQFF. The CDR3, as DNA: TGTGCCAGCAGCCAATGGAGTAGCGGGCCCAGGAACAATGAGCAGTTCTTC.